These T cell receptor beta chains were read from a single sample in a study of control samples from healthy donors and cancer patients. TCRdb keeps only in-frame clones here, not all; method: immunoSEQ multiplex PCR. The repertoire has some 130,000 clones, around nine tenths of them found once; the top ten carry 2% to 3%. Material: blood. These receptors were collected from a man aged 40-49 years in good health. CDR3s include the opening cysteine and the closing phenylalanine or tryptophan. The D gene is left open where the match is weak. Clone size, where shown, is once, few, many, or a class for clones that have expanded.

clone size | D gene | J gene | V gene | CDR3 protein | CDR3 DNA
NA | NA | TRBJ2-7 | TRBV5-1 | CASSSFPEAYEQYF | TGCGCCAGCAGCAGCTTTCCAGAAGCCTACGAGCAGTACTTC
NA | NA | TRBJ2-2 | TRBV5-1 | CASSLQPPGELFF | TGCGCCAGCAGCTTGCAACCTCCCGGGGAGCTGTTTTTT
NA | NA | TRBJ2-5 | TRBV30 | CAWSGGSQETQYF | TGTGCCTGGAGTGGTGGAAGCCAAGAGACCCAGTACTTC
NA | NA | TRBJ2-1 | TRBV5-6 | CASSLPWGEQFF | TGTGCCAGCAGCCTGCCCTGGGGGGAGCAGTTCTTC
NA | NA | TRBJ2-3 | TRBV24-1 | CATGAGVMADTQYF | TGTGCCACGGGGGCAGGGGTTATGGCAGATACGCAGTATTTT
NA | TRBD2 | TRBJ2-7 | TRBV24-1 | CATSDLQLVCLAGDPYEQYF | TGTGCCACCAGTGATTTGCAGCTGGTCTGCTTGGCGGGGGACCCCTACGAGCAGTACTTC
NA | TRBD2 | TRBJ2-5 | TRBV5-6 | CASSIRLAGGTYGETQYF | TGTGCCAGCAGCATTCGCCTAGCGGGGGGGACCTACGGGGAGACCCAGTACTTC
NA | NA | TRBJ2-1 | TRBV11-2 | CASSLGASLIYNEQFF | TGTGCCAGCAGCTTAGGAGCAAGTCTGATCTACAATGAGCAGTTCTTC
NA | NA | TRBJ2-1 | TRBV10-3 | CAISPQLLHEQFF | TGTGCCATCAGCCCACAGCTGCTCCATGAGCAGTTCTTC
NA | NA | TRBJ2-1 | TRBV9 | CASSVAAGSYNEQFF | TGTGCCAGCAGCGTAGCTGCGGGCTCCTACAATGAGCAGTTCTTC
NA | TRBD2 | TRBJ2-7 | TRBV5-4 | CASSSRTSGGYEQYF | TGTGCCAGCAGCTCCCGGACTAGCGGGGGGTACGAGCAGTACTTC
NA | NA | TRBJ2-1 | TRBV3-1/TRBV3-2 | CASSHRGGGEQFF | TGTGCCAGCAGCCACAGGGGCGGGGGTGAGCAGTTCTTC
once | NA | TRBJ1-2 | TRBV30 | CAWSSMNNYGYTF | TGTGCCTGGAGTTCCATGAACAACTATGGCTACACCTTC
NA | NA | TRBJ2-7 | TRBV29-1 | CSTNRDISYEQYF | TGCAGCACTAACAGGGACATTTCCTACGAGCAGTACTTC
NA | NA | TRBJ1-1 | TRBV5-4 | CASSLTGGLTEAFF | TGTGCCAGCAGCTTGACTGGGGGCCTCACTGAAGCTTTCTTT
NA | NA | TRBJ1-2 | TRBV4-1 | CASSPPGTETYGYTF | TGCGCCAGCAGCCCCCCGGGGACGGAGACCTATGGCTACACCTTC
NA | NA | TRBJ1-1 | TRBV28 | CASSPGPMNTEAFF | TGTGCCAGCAGTCCCGGCCCTATGAACACTGAAGCTTTCTTT
NA | NA | TRBJ1-2 | TRBV6-2/TRBV6-3 | CASSYQAAGYTF | TGTGCCAGCAGTTACCAGGCAGCTGGCTACACCTTC
NA | NA | TRBJ1-2 | TRBV10-3 | CAIKSLGPPVVAF | TGTGCCATCAAATCCCTGGGACCGCCCGTTGTCGCCTTC
NA | TRBD1 | TRBJ2-7 | TRBV2 | CASRPSTGREQYF | TGTGCCAGCCGGCCCTCGACAGGGCGAGAGCAGTACTTC
NA | TRBD1 | TRBJ1-3 | TRBV5-4 | CASSSPRTGRNTIYF | TGTGCCAGCAGTTCACCTCGGACAGGGAGAAACACCATATATTTT
NA | NA | TRBJ2-1 | TRBV28 | CASSLAVGVYNEQFF | TGTGCCAGCAGTTTAGCGGTAGGGGTATACAATGAGCAGTTCTTC
NA | NA | TRBJ2-5 | TRBV2 | CASSASMGSGTQYF | TGTGCCAGCAGTGCTAGCATGGGATCGGGGACCCAGTACTTC
NA | TRBD2 | TRBJ2-5 | TRBV6-6 | CASSIAGETQYF | TGTGCCAGCAGCATAGCGGGAGAGACCCAGTACTTC
NA | NA | TRBJ2-5 | TRBV4-1 | CASSQEARTQGGWETQYF | TGCGCCAGCAGCCAAGAAGCACGAACCCAGGGGGGGTGGGAGACCCAGTACTTC
few | TRBD2 | TRBJ2-1 | TRBV13 | CASSLGLAQGEQFF | TGTGCCAGCAGCCTTGGACTAGCGCAGGGTGAGCAGTTCTTC
once | NA | TRBJ1-5 | TRBV5-8 | CASSFGGKPQHF | TGTGCCAGCAGCTTCGGGGGTAAGCCCCAGCATTTT
NA | NA | TRBJ1-3 | TRBV5-1 | CASSLAASPGNTIYF | TGCGCCAGCAGCTTGGCGGCCTCCCCTGGAAACACCATATATTTT
once | NA | TRBJ1-5 | TRBV4-1 | CASSQDRVLNQPQHF | TGCGCCAGCAGCCAAGATAGGGTCCTAAATCAGCCCCAGCATTTT
NA | TRBD2 | TRBJ2-1 | TRBV6-2/TRBV6-3 | CASSYLRGKTYNEQFF | TGTGCCAGCAGTTACTTGCGGGGGAAGACCTACAATGAGCAGTTCTTC
NA | TRBD2 | TRBJ2-7 | TRBV7-9 | CASSLGAGDYEQYF | TGTGCCAGCAGCTTAGGTGCGGGGGACTACGAGCAGTACTTC
NA | TRBD1 | TRBJ2-7 | TRBV27 | CASSFRTYPRGPSSYEQYF | TGTGCCAGCAGTTTCCGAACCTATCCCAGGGGGCCCTCCTCCTACGAGCAGTACTTC
NA | TRBD1 | TRBJ2-7 | TRBV5-4 | CASSFRDRDSEQYF | TGTGCCAGCAGCTTTAGGGACAGGGATAGCGAGCAGTACTTC
NA | TRBD2 | TRBJ2-1 | TRBV3-1/TRBV3-2 | CASSQVVAGSNEQFF | TGTGCCAGCAGCCAAGTGGTAGCGGGGAGCAATGAGCAGTTCTTC
NA | NA | TRBJ2-3 | TRBV10-1 | CASSESTDTQYF | TGCGCCAGCAGTGAGTCTACAGATACGCAGTATTTT
NA | NA | TRBJ2-1 | TRBV5-1 | CASSLGDRYNEQFF | TGCGCCAGCAGCCTGGGCGACAGGTACAATGAGCAGTTCTTC
NA | NA | TRBJ2-7 | TRBV15 | CATSRTESYEQYF | TGTGCCACCAGCAGGACAGAATCCTACGAGCAGTACTTC
NA | TRBD1 | TRBJ2-1 | TRBV5-1 | CASNKGTGVHNEQFF | TGCGCCAGCAACAAAGGGACAGGGGTCCACAATGAGCAGTTCTTC